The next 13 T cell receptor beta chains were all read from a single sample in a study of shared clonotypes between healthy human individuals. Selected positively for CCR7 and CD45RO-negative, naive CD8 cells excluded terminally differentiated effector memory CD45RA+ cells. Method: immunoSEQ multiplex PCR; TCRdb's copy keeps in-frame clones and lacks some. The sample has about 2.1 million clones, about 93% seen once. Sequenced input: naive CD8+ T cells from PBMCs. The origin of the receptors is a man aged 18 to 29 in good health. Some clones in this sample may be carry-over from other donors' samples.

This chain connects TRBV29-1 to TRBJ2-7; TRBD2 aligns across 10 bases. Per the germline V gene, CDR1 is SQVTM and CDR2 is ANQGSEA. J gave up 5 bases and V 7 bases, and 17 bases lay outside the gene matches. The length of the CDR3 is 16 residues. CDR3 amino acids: CSATIVSLAGVDEQYF. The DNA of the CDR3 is TGCAGCGCGACTATTGTATCGCTAGCGGGAGTTGACGAGCAGTACTTC.

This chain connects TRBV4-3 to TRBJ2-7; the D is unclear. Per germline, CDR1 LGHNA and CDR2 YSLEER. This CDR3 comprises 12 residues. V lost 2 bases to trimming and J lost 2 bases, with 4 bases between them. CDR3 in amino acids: CASSQWPYEQYF. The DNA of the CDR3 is TGCGCCAGCAGCCAATGGCCCTACGAGCAGTACTTC.

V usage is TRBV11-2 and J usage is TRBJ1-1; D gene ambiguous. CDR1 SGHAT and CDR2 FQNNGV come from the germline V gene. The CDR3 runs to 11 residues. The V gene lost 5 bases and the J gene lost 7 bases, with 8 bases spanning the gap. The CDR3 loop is CASSVTNEAFF. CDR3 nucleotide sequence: TGTGCCAGCAGCGTAACAAATGAAGCTTTCTTT.

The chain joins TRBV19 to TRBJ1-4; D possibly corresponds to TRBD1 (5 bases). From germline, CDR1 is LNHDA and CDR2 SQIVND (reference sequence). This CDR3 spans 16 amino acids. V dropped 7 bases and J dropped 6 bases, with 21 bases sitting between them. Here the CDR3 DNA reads TGTGCCAGTAAAAGGAGCAGGGATACCGGGGATGAAAAACTGTTTTTT. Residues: CASKRSRDTGDEKLFF.

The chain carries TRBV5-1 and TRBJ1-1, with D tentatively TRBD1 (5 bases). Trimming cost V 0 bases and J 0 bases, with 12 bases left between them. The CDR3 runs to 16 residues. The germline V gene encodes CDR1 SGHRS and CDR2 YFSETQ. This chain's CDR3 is CASSLVQGTVNTEAFF. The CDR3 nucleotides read TGCGCCAGCAGCTTGGTTCAGGGTACCGTGAACACTGAAGCTTTCTTT.

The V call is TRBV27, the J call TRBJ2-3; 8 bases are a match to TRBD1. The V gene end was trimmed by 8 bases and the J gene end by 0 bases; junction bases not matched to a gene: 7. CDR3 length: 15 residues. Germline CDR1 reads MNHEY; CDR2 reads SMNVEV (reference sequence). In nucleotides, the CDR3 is TGTGCCAGCGGCTCGGGGACAGGAAGCACAGATACGCAGTATTTT. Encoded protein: CASGSGTGSTDTQYF.

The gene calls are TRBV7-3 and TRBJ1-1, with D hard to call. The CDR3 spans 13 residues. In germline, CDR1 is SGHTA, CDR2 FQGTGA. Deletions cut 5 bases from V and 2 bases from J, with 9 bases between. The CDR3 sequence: CASSPVGNTEAFF. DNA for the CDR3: TGTGCCAGCAGCCCAGTAGGTAACACTGAAGCTTTCTTT.

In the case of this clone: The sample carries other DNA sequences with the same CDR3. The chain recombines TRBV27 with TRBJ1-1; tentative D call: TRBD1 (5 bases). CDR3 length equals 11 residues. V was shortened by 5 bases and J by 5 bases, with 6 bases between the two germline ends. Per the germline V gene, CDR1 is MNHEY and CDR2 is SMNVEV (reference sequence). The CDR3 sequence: CASSRGTEAFF. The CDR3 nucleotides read TGTGCCAGCAGTCGGGGGACTGAAGCTTTCTTT.

The CDR3 sequence is CASSQAPTGQQETQYF. CDR3 DNA: TGCGCCAGCAGCCAAGCGCCTACAGGTCAACAAGAGACCCAGTACTTC. V is TRBV4-1 and J is TRBJ2-5; a weak D match, TRBD1 (5 bases). The germline V and J ends were trimmed by 1 base and 2 bases, with 14 bases remaining between them. Per the germline V gene, CDR1 is MGHRA and CDR2 is YSYEKL. This CDR3 spans 16 amino acids.

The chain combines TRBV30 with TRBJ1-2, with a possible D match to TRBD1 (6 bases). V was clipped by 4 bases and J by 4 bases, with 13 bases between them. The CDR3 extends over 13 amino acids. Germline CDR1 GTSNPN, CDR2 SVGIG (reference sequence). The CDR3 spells CAWNVGGGYGYTF. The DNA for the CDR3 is TGTGCCTGGAATGTTGGGGGCGGCTATGGCTACACCTTC.

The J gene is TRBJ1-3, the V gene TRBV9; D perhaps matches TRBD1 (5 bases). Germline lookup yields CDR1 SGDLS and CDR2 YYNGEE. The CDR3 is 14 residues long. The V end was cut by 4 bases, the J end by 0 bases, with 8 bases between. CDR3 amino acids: CASSLTASGNTIYF. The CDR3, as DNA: TGTGCCAGCAGCTTGACAGCCTCTGGAAACACCATATATTTT.

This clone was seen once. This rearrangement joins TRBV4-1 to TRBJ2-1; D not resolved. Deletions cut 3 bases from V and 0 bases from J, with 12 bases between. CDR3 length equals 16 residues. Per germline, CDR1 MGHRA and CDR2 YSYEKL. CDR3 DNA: TGCGCCAGCAGCCACCCCTTTCAGAGCTCCTACAATGAGCAGTTCTTC. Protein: CASSHPFQSSYNEQFF.

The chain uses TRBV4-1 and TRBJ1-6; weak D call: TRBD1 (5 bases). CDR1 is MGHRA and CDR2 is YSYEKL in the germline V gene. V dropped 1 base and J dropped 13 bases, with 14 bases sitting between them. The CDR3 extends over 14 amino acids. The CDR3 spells CASSQAPGPSPLHF. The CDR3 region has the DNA TGCGCCAGCAGCCAAGCCCCGGGACCCTCCCCCCTCCACTTT.